The 31 T cell receptor beta chains reported below all come from one sample, sequenced in a study of cytomegalovirus exposure and HLA in healthy donors. PCR used 60 Vbeta primers and 13 Jbeta primers. Here immunoSEQ multiplex PCR was the method, and the copy in TCRdb shows in-frame clones only, minus some. The profile shows about 160,000 clones, roughly 70% of them singletons. Material for sequencing was PBMCs. These receptors were obtained from a man in his forties in good health and CMV-seropositive.

The chain couples TRBV5-1 to TRBJ2-4; the D gene is possibly TRBD1 (5 bases). V was clipped by 4 bases and J by 6 bases, with 14 bases between them. Germline V gene sequence: CDR1 SGHRS, CDR2 YFSETQ. This CDR3 has 14 residues. The CDR3 here is CASSPTPQGNIQYF. CDR3 bases: TGCGCCAGCAGCCCGACCCCGCAGGGAAACATTCAGTACTTC.

The V call is TRBV6-1, the J call TRBJ1-5; D is perhaps TRBD1 (5 bases). This CDR3 comprises 13 residues. Looked up from germline, CDR1 is MNHNS and CDR2 is SASEGT. V dropped 8 bases and J dropped 3 bases, with 11 bases sitting between them. The CDR3 nucleotides read TGTGCCAGCGCGGGGGGTTACAATCAGCCCCAGCATTTT. Translation gives CASAGGYNQPQHF.

This clone appeared a single time. The V and J genes are TRBV5-1 and TRBJ1-1; 7 nucleotides agree with TRBD1. V trimming: 0 bases; J trimming: 0 bases; junction bases outside the gene matches: 5. CDR1 is SGHRS, CDR2 YFSETQ, per germline. There are 16 residues in the CDR3. CDR3 sequence (DNA): TGCGCCAGCAGCTTGGGGGACAGCTTTATGAACACTGAAGCTTTCTTT. Its translation: CASSLGDSFMNTEAFF.

The genes are TRBV9 and TRBJ2-1; 9 bases line up with TRBD2. Losses at the gene ends were 2 bases for V and 8 bases for J; bases not matched to a gene: 11. Germline V gene data show CDR1 as SGDLS and CDR2 as YYNGEE. There are 16 residues in the CDR3. The DNA for the CDR3 is TGTGCCAGCAGCGTGTCCGGGACTAGCCTAGGTCATGAGCAGTTCTTC. As protein: CASSVSGTSLGHEQFF. The variable domain in full, with the rest retrieved from reference TRBV9 and TRBJ2-1, is DSGVTQTPKHLITATGQRVTLRCSPRSGDLSVYWYQQSLDQGLQFLIQYYNGEERAKGNILERFSAQQFPDLHSELNLSSLELGDSALYFCASSVSGTSLGHEQFFGPGTRLTVL.

In DNA form, the CDR3 reads TGTGCCAGCAGCTTACGGGCGCAGGGTGAAGCTTTCTTT. Its translation is CASSLRAQGEAFF. The V gene is TRBV7-6, the J gene TRBJ1-1, with a possible D match to TRBD1 (5 bases). Germline V lookup: CDR1 SGHVS, CDR2 FNYEAQ. The CDR3 is 13 amino acids. Between the trimmed V and J ends, which lost 2 bases and 7 bases, there was a span of 11 bases.

The chain recombines TRBV27 with TRBJ2-1; 8 positions agree with TRBD2. The CDR3 runs to 15 residues. Germline trimming cut 7 bases from V and 5 bases from J; bases unmatched to any gene: 10. The V gene's germline CDR1 is MNHEY and CDR2 SMNVEV (reference sequence). CDR3 residues: CASTRLGGGNNEQFF. As DNA, the CDR3 is TGTGCCAGCACCCGATTGGGCGGGGGGAACAATGAGCAGTTCTTC.

This chain joins TRBV6-5 and TRBJ1-4; 7 positions match TRBD1. The J segment lost 8 bases and the V segment lost 6 bases, leaving 9 bases of the junction unmatched. CDR1 is MNHEY and CDR2 is SVGAGI in the germline V gene. The CDR3 consists of 14 residues. The chain's CDR3 is CASRTQGMGEKLFF. CDR3 nucleotide sequence: TGTGCCAGCAGAACACAGGGGATGGGAGAAAAACTGTTTTTT.

The rearrangement joins TRBV7-2 to TRBJ2-3; perhaps TRBD2 as D (5 bases). This CDR3 contains 16 residues. Germline loops: CDR1 SGHTA, CDR2 FQGNSA. The V and J ends lost 5 bases and 0 bases respectively, with 15 bases between them. Here the CDR3 reads CASSPEGNPSTDTQYF. The CDR3 nucleotides read TGTGCCAGCAGCCCAGAGGGCAATCCTAGCACAGATACGCAGTATTTT.

V and J are TRBV6-1 and TRBJ2-2; 9 positions agree with TRBD1. Unmatched junction bases numbered 3, after V lost 5 bases and J lost 5 bases. Germline loops: CDR1 MNHNS, CDR2 SASEGT. The CDR3 runs to 14 residues. The CDR3 region is CASSPGTGTGELFF. CDR3 nucleotide sequence: TGTGCCAGCAGTCCCGGGACAGGGACCGGGGAGCTGTTTTTT.

The chain links TRBV7-9 to TRBJ2-7, with D perhaps matching TRBD1 (6 bases). Germline assignment: CDR1 SEHNR and CDR2 FQNEAQ (reference sequence). The V and J ends lost 5 bases and 6 bases respectively, with 20 bases between them. The CDR3 consists of 15 residues. The CDR3 DNA reads as TGTGCCAGCAGCCGCGCTAGGGGGTCCCCTGTCGAGCAGTACTTC. Protein product: CASSRARGSPVEQYF.

The chain joins TRBV4-1 to TRBJ2-7; D is possibly TRBD2 (6 bases). V was shortened by 0 bases and J by 4 bases, with 10 bases between the two germline ends. CDR3 length: 14 amino acids. CDR1 and CDR2 from the germline V gene are MGHRA and YSYEKL. CDR3 in DNA: TGCGCCAGCAGCCAAGAGGAGGGTCGGTACGAGCAGTACTTC. Amino acid sequence: CASSQEEGRYEQYF.

The V gene is TRBV9, the J gene TRBJ2-5; D perhaps matches TRBD1 (6 bases). V gave up 3 bases and J gave up 3 bases, with 9 bases separating them. CDR1 SGDLS and CDR2 YYNGEE come from the germline V gene. This CDR3 comprises 13 residues. Written as DNA, the CDR3 is TGTGCCAGCAGCGCCTACAGGGAAGAGACCCAGTACTTC. Translation: CASSAYREETQYF. The variable domain in full, with the rest retrieved from reference TRBV9 and TRBJ2-5, is DSGVTQTPKHLITATGQRVTLRCSPRSGDLSVYWYQQSLDQGLQFLIQYYNGEERAKGNILERFSAQQFPDLHSELNLSSLELGDSALYFCASSAYREETQYFGPGTRLLVL.

The chain combines TRBV7-2 with TRBJ2-3; TRBD2 is a possible D gene (6 bases). V lost 2 bases, J lost 1 base, and 16 bases lay in between. The CDR3 length is 17 residues. Germline CDR1 SGHTA, CDR2 FQGNSA. This chain's CDR3 is CASSLLSGRGGTDTQYF. CDR3 DNA sequence: TGTGCCAGCAGCTTACTTAGCGGAAGGGGAGGCACAGATACGCAGTATTTT.

The chain employs TRBV7-9 and TRBJ2-1, with TRBD2 matching over 10 bases. CDR3 size: 14 residues. Trimming took 5 bases from V and 8 from J; bases not matched to a gene: 6. Germline values: CDR1 SEHNR, CDR2 FQNEAQ (reference sequence). CDR3 region: CASSQRTSGDEQFF. Written as DNA, the CDR3 is TGTGCCAGCAGCCAACGGACTAGCGGCGATGAGCAGTTCTTC.

The chain combines TRBV7-6 with TRBJ1-3; TRBD1 aligns across 11 bases. With 4 bases clipped from V and 3 bases from J, the junction kept 5 bases outside the gene matches. Germline CDR1 is SGHVS and CDR2 is FNYEAQ. There are 16 residues in the CDR3. In nucleotides, the CDR3 is TGTGCCAGCAGCTATTTGGACAGGGGGCTTGGAAACACCATATATTTT. Translation: CASSYLDRGLGNTIYF.

The V and J genes are TRBV25-1 and TRBJ2-2; D unresolved. Germline CDR1 reads MGHDK; CDR2 reads SYGVNS. With 4 bases removed from V and 3 bases from J, the gap between germline ends came to 12 bases. The CDR3 runs 15 residues. The CDR3 coding sequence is TGTGCCAGCAGTGCTAAGACACCTTACACCGGGGAGCTGTTTTTT. The encoded protein is CASSAKTPYTGELFF.

The chain links TRBV9 to TRBJ2-5, with no clear D. The DNA matches TRBJ2-7 better at its end, which makes the J call doubtful. The CDR3 has 14 residues. The germline gives CDR1 SGDLS, CDR2 YYNGEE. This CDR3 reads CASSVGVLGYEQYF. CDR3 sequence (DNA): TGTGCCAGCAGCGTAGGGGTATTGGGCTACGAGCAGTACTTC.

This sequence joins TRBV4-3 and TRBJ2-1, with 7 positions matching TRBD1. Germline V gene sequence: CDR1 LGHNA, CDR2 YSLEER. The length of the CDR3 is 15 residues. Trimming took 6 bases from V and 7 from J; bases not matched to a gene: 12. CDR3 sequence reads: CASSRSKGAWNEQFF. CDR3 nucleotide sequence: TGCGCCAGCAGTCGAAGTAAGGGGGCTTGGAATGAGCAGTTCTTC.

CDR3 loop: CSVESNSRPEAFF. The CDR3, as DNA: TGCAGCGTTGAAAGTAACTCCCGCCCTGAAGCTTTCTTT. The chain uses TRBV29-1 and TRBJ1-1; D is undetermined. CDR3 length: 13 amino acids. V was shortened by 2 bases and J by 6 bases, with 13 bases between the two germline ends. The V gene's germline CDR1 is SQVTM and CDR2 ANQGSEA.

The V and J genes are TRBV27 and TRBJ1-2, with no clear D. The V end lost 2 bases, the J end lost 8 bases, and 12 bases lay between the germline ends. There are 13 residues in the CDR3. Germline V gives CDR1 MNHEY, CDR2 SMNVEV (reference sequence). The CDR3 region has the DNA TGTGCCAGCAGTTTAAATCGTGGAGGAGGCTACACCTTC. Its protein is CASSLNRGGGYTF.

The chain joins TRBV11-1 to TRBJ2-7, with D uncertain. V was cut by 2 bases and J by 2 bases, with 10 bases left in between. Germline V gene data show CDR1 as SGHAT and CDR2 as FQDESV (reference sequence). The CDR3 length is 14 residues. CDR3 in DNA: TGTGCCAGCAGCTTAATGGGCCTAACCTACGAGCAGTACTTC. It is translated as CASSLMGLTYEQYF.

The chain carries TRBV7-9 and TRBJ2-1, with TRBD2 as a possible D gene (5 bases). This CDR3 is built from 15 residues. Germline-derived CDR1 and CDR2 are SEHNR and FQNEAQ (reference sequence). Between the trimmed V and J ends, which lost 1 base and 2 bases, there was a span of 9 bases. In DNA form, the CDR3 reads TGTGCCAGCAGCTTAGGAGGGTTCACCTACAATGAGCAGTTCTTC. Its translation: CASSLGGFTYNEQFF.

The chain joins TRBV4-3 to TRBJ2-3; D possibly corresponds to TRBD1 (5 bases). This CDR3 region has 16 residues. Looked up from germline, CDR1 is LGHNA and CDR2 is YSLEER. The ends were cut back, 1 base at V and 2 bases at J, with 13 bases in the middle. The CDR3 is CASSQGRQGNTDTQYF. CDR3 DNA sequence: TGCGCCAGCAGCCAAGGTCGGCAGGGTAACACAGATACGCAGTATTTT.

The chain is built from TRBV10-3 and TRBJ2-7, with D perhaps TRBD1 (5 bases). In germline, CDR1 is ENHRY, CDR2 SYGVKD. The germline V and J ends were trimmed by 10 bases and 2 bases, with 15 bases remaining between them. The CDR3 length is 13 residues. CDR3 protein: CATKTGQPYEQYF. For the CDR3, the DNA is TGTGCCACCAAAACAGGACAACCCTACGAGCAGTACTTC.

V gene TRBV11-3 combines with J gene TRBJ2-1, with 8 bases identical to TRBD1. CDR1 is SGHNT and CDR2 is YENEEA in the germline V gene. With 5 bases clipped from V and 8 bases from J, the junction kept 2 bases outside the gene matches. The CDR3 covers 12 residues. The CDR3 sequence: CASSQTGDEQFF. CDR3 DNA sequence: TGTGCCAGCAGCCAGACAGGGGATGAGCAGTTCTTC.

The chain carries TRBV28 and TRBJ1-6; D may be TRBD1 (5 bases). V lost 6 bases and J lost 9, with 12 bases in between. There are 13 residues in the CDR3. CDR1 is MDHEN, CDR2 SYDVKM, per germline. CDR3 amino acids: CASRGGIGSPLHF. The CDR3 nucleotides read TGTGCCAGCAGGGGGGGTATCGGTTCACCCCTCCACTTT.

The V gene is TRBV7-2, the J gene TRBJ2-7; TRBD2 matches at 9 bases. The CDR3 spans 15 residues. Unmatched junction bases numbered 9, after V lost 5 bases and J lost 4 bases. Germline assignment: CDR1 SGHTA and CDR2 FQGNSA. The CDR3 is CASSPLRLAGYEQYF. The CDR3 region has the DNA TGTGCCAGCAGCCCCCTACGGCTAGCGGGGTACGAGCAGTACTTC.

Concerning this clone: The junction and the germline gene differ at one end; a read error may be behind it. The V gene is TRBV5-4, the J gene TRBJ2-3, with D possibly matching TRBD2 (5 bases). The V gene's germline CDR1 is SGHNT and CDR2 YYREEE (reference sequence). The CDR3 covers 13 residues. The DNA for the CDR3 is TGCGCCAGCAGCCAAGATCGAGGGAATACGCAGTATTTT. This translates into CASSQDRGNTQYF.

In its sample, this clone was seen once. The chain recombines TRBV9 with TRBJ2-1, with TRBD2 identical over 8 bases. The CDR3 covers 13 residues. Looked up from germline, CDR1 is SGDLS and CDR2 is YYNGEE. Trimming cost V 4 bases and J 9 bases; bases outside gene matches: 6. This CDR3 reads CASSQGGGTEQFF. CDR3 bases: TGTGCCAGCAGCCAAGGCGGGGGGACTGAGCAGTTCTTC. Filled out from reference TRBV9 and TRBJ2-1, the complete variable domain reads DSGVTQTPKHLITATGQRVTLRCSPRSGDLSVYWYQQSLDQGLQFLIQYYNGEERAKGNILERFSAQQFPDLHSELNLSSLELGDSALYFCASSQGGGTEQFFGPGTRLTVL.

The V gene is TRBV11-3, the J gene TRBJ1-1; D is perhaps TRBD1 (5 bases). CDR1 SGHNT and CDR2 YENEEA come from the germline V gene. The length of the CDR3 is 13 residues. Trimming took off 6 bases at V and 0 bases at J, with 8 bases between the two ends. The CDR3 sequence is CASSRGVNTEAFF. The CDR3, as DNA: TGTGCCAGCAGTAGGGGTGTGAACACTGAAGCTTTCTTT.

As to this clone: Sequence at one end of the junction differs from germline and may be a read error. CDR3 region: CSSSLYDAGPETQYF. The CDR3 nucleotides are TGTTCCAGCAGCTTATATGACGCAGGGCCAGAGACCCAGTACTTC. This chain links TRBV7-9 with TRBJ2-5; a possible D gene is TRBD1 (5 bases). Germline CDR1 and CDR2: SEHNR and FQNEAQ (reference sequence). The CDR3 sequence is 15 residues long.